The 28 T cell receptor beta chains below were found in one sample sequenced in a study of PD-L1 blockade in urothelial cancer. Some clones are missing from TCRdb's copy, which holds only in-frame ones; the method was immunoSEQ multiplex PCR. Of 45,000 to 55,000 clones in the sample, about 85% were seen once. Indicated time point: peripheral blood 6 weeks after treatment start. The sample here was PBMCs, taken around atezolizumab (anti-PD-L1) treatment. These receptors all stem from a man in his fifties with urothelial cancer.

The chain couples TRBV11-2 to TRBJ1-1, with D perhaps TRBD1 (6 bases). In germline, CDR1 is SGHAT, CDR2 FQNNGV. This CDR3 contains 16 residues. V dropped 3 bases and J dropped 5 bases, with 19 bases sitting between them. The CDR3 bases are TGTGCCAGCAGCTTTATAGGGGGTAGGGGATTGACTGAAGCTTTCTTT. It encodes CASSFIGGRGLTEAFF.

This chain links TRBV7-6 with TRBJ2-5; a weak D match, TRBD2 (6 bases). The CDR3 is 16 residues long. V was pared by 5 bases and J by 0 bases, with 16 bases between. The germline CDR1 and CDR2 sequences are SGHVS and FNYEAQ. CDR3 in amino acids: CASSQQRGRYQETQYF. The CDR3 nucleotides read TGTGCCAGCAGCCAACAACGGGGGAGGTACCAAGAGACCCAGTACTTC.

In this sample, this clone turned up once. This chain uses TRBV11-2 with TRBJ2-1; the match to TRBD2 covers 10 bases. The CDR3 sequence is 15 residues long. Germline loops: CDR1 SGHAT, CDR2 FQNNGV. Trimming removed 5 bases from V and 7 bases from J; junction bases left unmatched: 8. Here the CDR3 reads CASSRQRGGENEQFF. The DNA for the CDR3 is TGTGCCAGCAGCCGACAGCGGGGGGGCGAAAATGAGCAGTTCTTC.

The CDR3 DNA reads TGTGCCAGCAGCGTAACCCCCCTGGGGGGTTACAATGAGCAGTTCTTC. This translates into CASSVTPLGGYNEQFF. This rearrangement joins TRBV9 to TRBJ2-1, with a weak D call TRBD2 (6 bases). The V end lost 1 base, the J end lost 4 bases, and 15 bases lay between the germline ends. Germline CDR1 is SGDLS and CDR2 is YYNGEE. This CDR3 contains 16 residues.

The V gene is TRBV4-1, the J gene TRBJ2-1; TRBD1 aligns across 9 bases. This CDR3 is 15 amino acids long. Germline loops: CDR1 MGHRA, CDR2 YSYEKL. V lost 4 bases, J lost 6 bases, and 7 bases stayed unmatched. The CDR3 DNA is TGCGCCAGCAGCCGCACCGGGACAGGGCTCAATGAGCAGTTCTTC. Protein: CASSRTGTGLNEQFF.

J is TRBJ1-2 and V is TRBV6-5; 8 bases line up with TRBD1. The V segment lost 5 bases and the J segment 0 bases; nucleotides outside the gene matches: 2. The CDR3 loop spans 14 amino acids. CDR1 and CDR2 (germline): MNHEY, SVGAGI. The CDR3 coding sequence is TGTGCCAGCAGTACAGGGGGTCCTAACTATGGCTACACCTTC. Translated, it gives CASSTGGPNYGYTF.

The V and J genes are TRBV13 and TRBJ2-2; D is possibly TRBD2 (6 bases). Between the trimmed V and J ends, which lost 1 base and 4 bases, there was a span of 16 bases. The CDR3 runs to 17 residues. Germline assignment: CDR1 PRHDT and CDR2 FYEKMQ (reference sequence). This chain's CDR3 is CASSLVFGGSVTGELFF. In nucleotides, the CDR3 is TGTGCCAGCAGCTTAGTGTTCGGGGGTTCAGTCACCGGGGAGCTGTTTTTT. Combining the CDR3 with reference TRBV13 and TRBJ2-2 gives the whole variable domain AAGVIQSPRHLIKEKRETATLKCYPIPRHDTVYWYQQGPGQDPQFLISFYEKMQSDKGSIPDRFSAQQFSDYHSELNMSSLELGDSALYFCASSLVFGGSVTGELFFGEGSRLTVL.

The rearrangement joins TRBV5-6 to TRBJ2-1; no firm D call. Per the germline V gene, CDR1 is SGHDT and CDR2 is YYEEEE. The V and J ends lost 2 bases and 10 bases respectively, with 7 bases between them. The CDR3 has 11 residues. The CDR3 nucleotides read TGTGCCAGCAGCTTTACAAACGAGCAGTTCTTC. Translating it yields CASSFTNEQFF.

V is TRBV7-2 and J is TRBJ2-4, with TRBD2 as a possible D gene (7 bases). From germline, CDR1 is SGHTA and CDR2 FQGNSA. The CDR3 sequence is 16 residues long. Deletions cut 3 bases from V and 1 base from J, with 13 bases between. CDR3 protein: CASSFPGGLAKNIQYF. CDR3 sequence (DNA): TGTGCCAGCAGCTTCCCGGGGGGCCTGGCCAAAAACATTCAGTACTTC.

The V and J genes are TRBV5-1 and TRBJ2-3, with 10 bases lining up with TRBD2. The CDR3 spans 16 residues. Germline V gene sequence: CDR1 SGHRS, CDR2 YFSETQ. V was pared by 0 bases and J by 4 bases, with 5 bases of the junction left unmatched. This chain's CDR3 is CASSLVSGRAADTQYF. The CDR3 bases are TGCGCCAGCAGCTTGGTCAGCGGGAGGGCCGCAGATACGCAGTATTTT.

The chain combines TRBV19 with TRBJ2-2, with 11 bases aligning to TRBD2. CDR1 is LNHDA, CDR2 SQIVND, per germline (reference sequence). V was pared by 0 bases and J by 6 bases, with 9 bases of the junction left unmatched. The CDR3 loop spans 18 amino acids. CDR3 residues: CASSIERLAGGSAGELFF. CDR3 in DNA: TGTGCCAGTAGTATAGAAAGGCTAGCGGGAGGATCGGCCGGGGAGCTGTTTTTT.

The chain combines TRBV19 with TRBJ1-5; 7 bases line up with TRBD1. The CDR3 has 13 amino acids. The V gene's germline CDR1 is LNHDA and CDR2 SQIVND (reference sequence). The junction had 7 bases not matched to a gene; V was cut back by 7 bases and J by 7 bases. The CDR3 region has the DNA TGTGCCAGTACCGACAGGGCAGGACAGCCCCAGCATTTT. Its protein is CASTDRAGQPQHF.

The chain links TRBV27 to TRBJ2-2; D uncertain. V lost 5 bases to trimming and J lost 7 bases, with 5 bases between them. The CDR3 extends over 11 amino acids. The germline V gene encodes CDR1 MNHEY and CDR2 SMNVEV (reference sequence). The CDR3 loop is CASSPGGELFF. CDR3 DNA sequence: TGTGCCAGCAGTCCAGGCGGGGAGCTGTTTTTT.

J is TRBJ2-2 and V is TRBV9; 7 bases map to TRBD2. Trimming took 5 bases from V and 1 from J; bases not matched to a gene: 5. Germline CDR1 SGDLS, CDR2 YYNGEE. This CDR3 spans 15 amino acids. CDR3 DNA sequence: TGTGCCAGCAGTCCAAGCGGGGTGAACACCGGGGAGCTGTTTTTT. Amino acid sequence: CASSPSGVNTGELFF.

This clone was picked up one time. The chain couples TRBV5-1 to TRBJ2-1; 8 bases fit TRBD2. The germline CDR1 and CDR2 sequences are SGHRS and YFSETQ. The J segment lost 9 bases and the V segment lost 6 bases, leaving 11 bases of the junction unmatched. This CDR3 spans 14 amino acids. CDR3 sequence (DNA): TGCGCCAGCACCCTTGGCGGGGGGCGTGTTGAGCAGTTCTTC. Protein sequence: CASTLGGGRVEQFF.

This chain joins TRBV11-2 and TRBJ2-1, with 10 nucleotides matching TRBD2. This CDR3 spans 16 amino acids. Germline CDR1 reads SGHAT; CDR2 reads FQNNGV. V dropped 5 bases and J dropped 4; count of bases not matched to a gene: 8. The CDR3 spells CASSNTPLAGYNEQFF. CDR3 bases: TGTGCCAGCAGCAACACCCCACTAGCGGGGTACAATGAGCAGTTCTTC.

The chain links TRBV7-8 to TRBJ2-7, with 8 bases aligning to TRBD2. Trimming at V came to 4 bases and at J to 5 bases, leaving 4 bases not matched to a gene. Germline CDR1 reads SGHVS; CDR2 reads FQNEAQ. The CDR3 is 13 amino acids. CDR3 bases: TGTGCCAGCAGCTCAGAGCGGGAGAACGAGCAGTACTTC. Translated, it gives CASSSERENEQYF.

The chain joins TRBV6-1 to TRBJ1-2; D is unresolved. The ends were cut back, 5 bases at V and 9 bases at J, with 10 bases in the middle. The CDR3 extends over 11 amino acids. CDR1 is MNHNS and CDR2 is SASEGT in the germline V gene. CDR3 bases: TGTGCCAGCAGTACGTCAGGAAGCTACACCTTC. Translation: CASSTSGSYTF.

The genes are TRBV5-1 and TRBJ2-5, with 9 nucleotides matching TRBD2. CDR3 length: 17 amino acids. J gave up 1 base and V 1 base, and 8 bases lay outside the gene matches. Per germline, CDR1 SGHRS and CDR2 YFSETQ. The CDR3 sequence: CASSLMGGGAIQETQYF. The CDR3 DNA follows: TGCGCCAGCAGCTTGATGGGCGGGGGGGCGATCCAAGAGACCCAGTACTTC.

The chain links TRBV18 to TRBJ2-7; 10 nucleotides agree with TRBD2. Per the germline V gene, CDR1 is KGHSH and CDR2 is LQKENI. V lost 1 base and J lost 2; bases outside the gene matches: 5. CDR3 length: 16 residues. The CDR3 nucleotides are TGTGCCAGCTCACCACTTAGTAGCGGGAGGCCCTACGAGCAGTACTTC. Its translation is CASSPLSSGRPYEQYF.

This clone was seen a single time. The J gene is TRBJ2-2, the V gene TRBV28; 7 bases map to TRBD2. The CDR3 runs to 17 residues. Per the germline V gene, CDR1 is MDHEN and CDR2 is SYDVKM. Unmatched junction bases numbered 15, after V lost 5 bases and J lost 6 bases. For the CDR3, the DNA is TGTGCCAGCAGTCCCCCCCGACCGGGAGGAATCTCCGGGGAGCTGTTTTTT. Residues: CASSPPRPGGISGELFF.

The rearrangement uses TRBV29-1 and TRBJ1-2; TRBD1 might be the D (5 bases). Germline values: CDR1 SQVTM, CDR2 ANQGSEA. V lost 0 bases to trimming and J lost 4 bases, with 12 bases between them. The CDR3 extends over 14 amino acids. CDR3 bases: TGCAGCGTTGAAGATCGGGACTGGGGCTATGGCTACACCTTC. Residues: CSVEDRDWGYGYTF.

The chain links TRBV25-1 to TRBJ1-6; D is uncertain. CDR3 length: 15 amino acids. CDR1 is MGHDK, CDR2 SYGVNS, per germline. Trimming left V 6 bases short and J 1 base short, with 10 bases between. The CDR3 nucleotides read TGTGCCAGCAGAGGGAGGGTATCCTATAATTCACCCCTCCACTTT. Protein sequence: CASRGRVSYNSPLHF.

The chain's CDR3 is CASSLDGTVYYEQYF. The CDR3 nucleotides read TGTGCCAGCAGCTTAGACGGGACAGTATACTACGAGCAGTACTTC. The V call is TRBV7-2, the J call TRBJ2-7; 7 positions agree with TRBD1. The CDR3 consists of 15 residues. CDR1 and CDR2 from the germline V gene are SGHTA and FQGNSA. With 1 base clipped from V and 3 bases from J, the junction kept 6 bases outside the gene matches.

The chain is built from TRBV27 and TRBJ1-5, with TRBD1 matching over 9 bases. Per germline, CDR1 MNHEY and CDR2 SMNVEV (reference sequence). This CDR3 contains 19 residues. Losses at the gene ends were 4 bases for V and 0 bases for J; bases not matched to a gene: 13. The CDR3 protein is CASSSRLDRGIYSNQPQHF. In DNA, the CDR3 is TGTGCCAGCAGTTCTCGCCTCGACAGGGGGATTTATAGCAATCAGCCCCAGCATTTT.

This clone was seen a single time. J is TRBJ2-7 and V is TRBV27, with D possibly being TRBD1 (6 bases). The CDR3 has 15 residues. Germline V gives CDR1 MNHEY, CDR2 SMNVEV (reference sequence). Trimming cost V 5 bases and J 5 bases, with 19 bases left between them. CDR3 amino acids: CASSGPSRGRNEQYF. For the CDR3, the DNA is TGTGCCAGCAGTGGCCCAAGCAGGGGCAGAAACGAGCAGTACTTC.

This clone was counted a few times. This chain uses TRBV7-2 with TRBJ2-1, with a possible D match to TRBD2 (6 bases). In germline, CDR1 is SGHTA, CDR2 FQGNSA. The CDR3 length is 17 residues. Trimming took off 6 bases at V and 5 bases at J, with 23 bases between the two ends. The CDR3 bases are TGTGCCAGCAGATTACGTCGCGGGAAATTCTGGGACAATGAGCAGTTCTTC. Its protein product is CASRLRRGKFWDNEQFF.

The CDR3 is CASSYSEQRIGNTIYF. For the CDR3, the DNA is TGTGCCAGCAGTTACTCCGAGCAGCGCATCGGAAACACCATATATTTT. The chain carries TRBV6-5 and TRBJ1-3; D is undetermined. V lost 0 bases and J 4 bases, leaving 13 bases between the germline ends. Per germline, CDR1 MNHEY and CDR2 SVGAGI. The CDR3 totals 16 residues.